This T cell receptor (beta chain) is drawn from a study of shared clonotypes between healthy human individuals. General study points: An expected dependence of interdonor clonotype sharing on sequencing depth was noted. Researchers sampled only blood; tissue repertoires likely differ.

On ten immunoSEQ deep assay plates, unsorted PBMC DNA was sequenced. Profiled with immunoSEQ multiplex PCR; TCRdb holds only in-frame clones, not every one. The data contain about 490,000 clones, around 80% of them singletons. The CDR3 consists of 13 residues. Caucasian adults residing in Nashville, Tennessee made up all the donors. This clone turned up a few times. The antigen remains unidentified. The V call is TRBV1, the J call TRBJ2-7. TRBV1 is a recognized pseudogene. The source is a woman between 40 and 55 years old in good health. Some clones in this sample may be carry-over from other donors' samples. Input material: PBMCs. Written as DNA, the CDR3 is TGCACCAGCAGCCAGGGGGAGAATTACGAGCAGTACTTC. This encodes CTSSQGENYEQYF.